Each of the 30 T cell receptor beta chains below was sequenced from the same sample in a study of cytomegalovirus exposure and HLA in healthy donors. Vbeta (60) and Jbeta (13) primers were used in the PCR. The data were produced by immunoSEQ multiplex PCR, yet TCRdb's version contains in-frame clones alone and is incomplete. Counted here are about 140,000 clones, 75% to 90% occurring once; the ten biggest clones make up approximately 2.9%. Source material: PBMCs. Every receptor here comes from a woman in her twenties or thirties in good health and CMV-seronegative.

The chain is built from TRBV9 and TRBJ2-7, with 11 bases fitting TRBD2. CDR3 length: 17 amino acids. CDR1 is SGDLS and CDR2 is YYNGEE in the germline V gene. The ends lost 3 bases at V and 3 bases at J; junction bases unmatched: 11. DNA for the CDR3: TGTGCCAGCAGCGGCGACGGACTAGCGGGTGTTCACTACGAGCAGTACTTC. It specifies CASSGDGLAGVHYEQYF.

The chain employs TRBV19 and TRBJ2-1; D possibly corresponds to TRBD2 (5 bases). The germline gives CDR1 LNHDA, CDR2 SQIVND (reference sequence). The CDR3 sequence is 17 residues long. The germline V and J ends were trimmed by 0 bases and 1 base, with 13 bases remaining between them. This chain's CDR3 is CASSIDPSPVSYNEQFF. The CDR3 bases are TGTGCCAGTAGTATAGACCCTAGCCCTGTATCCTACAATGAGCAGTTCTTC.

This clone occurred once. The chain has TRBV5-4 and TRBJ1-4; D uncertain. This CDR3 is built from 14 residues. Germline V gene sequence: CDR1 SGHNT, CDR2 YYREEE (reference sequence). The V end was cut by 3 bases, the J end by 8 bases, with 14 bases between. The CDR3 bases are TGTGCCAGCAGCTACTCCGGGGTTAGCGAAAAACTGTTTTTT. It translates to CASSYSGVSEKLFF.

CDR3 nucleotides: TGTGCCAGCAGCTTTCGGGGTGAGCAGTTCTTC. This sequence encodes CASSFRGEQFF. V gene TRBV7-2 combines with J gene TRBJ2-1; TRBD2 is a possible D gene (5 bases). V was clipped by 3 bases and J by 9 bases, with 6 bases between them. The CDR3 is made up of 11 amino acids. Germline lookup yields CDR1 SGHTA and CDR2 FQGNSA.

The CDR3 coding sequence is TGTGCCAGCAGACGACTAGCGGGAGTTCAAGAGCAGTTCTTC. This encodes CASRRLAGVQEQFF. The V gene is TRBV27, the J gene TRBJ2-1, with TRBD2 matching over 12 bases. The CDR3 covers 14 residues. Per the germline V gene, CDR1 is MNHEY and CDR2 is SMNVEV (reference sequence). V was clipped by 6 bases and J by 10 bases; unmatched bases: 7.

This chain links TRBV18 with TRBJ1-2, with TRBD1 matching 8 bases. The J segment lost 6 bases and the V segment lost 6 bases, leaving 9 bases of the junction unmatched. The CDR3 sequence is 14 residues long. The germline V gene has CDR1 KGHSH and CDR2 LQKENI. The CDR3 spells CASSEDRDLNGYTF. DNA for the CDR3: TGTGCCAGCTCCGAGGACAGGGACCTGAATGGCTACACCTTC.

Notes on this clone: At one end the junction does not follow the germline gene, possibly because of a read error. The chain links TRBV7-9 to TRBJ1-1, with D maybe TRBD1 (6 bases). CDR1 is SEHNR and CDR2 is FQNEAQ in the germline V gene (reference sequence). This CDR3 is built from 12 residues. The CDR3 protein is CSSRSQGTEAFF. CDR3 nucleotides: TGTTCCAGCAGGTCCCAGGGGACTGAAGCTTTCTTT. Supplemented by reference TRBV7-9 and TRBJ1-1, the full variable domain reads DTGVSQNPRHKITKRGQNVTFRCDPISEHNRLYWYRQTLGQGPEFLTYFQNEAQLEKSRLLSDRFSAERPKGSFSTLEIQRTEQGDSAMYLCSSRSQGTEAFFGQGTRLTVV.

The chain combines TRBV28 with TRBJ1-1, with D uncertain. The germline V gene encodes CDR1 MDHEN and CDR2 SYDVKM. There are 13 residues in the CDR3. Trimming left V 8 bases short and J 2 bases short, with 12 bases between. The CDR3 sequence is CASCRGYNTEAFF. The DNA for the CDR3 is TGTGCCAGCTGTCGCGGCTATAACACTGAAGCTTTCTTT.

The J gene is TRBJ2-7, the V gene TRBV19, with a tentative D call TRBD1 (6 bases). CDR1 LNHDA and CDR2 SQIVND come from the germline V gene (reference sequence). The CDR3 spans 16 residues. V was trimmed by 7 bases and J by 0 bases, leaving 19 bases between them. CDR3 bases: TGTGCCAGTACCAAACAGGGACCCTTGAGCTCCTACGAGCAGTACTTC. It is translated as CASTKQGPLSSYEQYF.

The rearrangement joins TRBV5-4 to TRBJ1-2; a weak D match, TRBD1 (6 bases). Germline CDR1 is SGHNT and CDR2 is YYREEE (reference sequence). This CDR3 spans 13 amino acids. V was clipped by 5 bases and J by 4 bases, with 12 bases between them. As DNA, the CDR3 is TGTGCCAGCAGTACGGACAGCGTCTATGGCTACACCTTC. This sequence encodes CASSTDSVYGYTF.

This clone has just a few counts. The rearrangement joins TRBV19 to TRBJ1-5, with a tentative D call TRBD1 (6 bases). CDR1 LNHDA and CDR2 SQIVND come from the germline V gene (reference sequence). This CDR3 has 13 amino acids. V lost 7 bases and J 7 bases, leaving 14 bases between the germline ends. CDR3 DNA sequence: TGTGCCAGTACCACAATTCAGGGGCAGCCCCAGCATTTT. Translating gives CASTTIQGQPQHF.

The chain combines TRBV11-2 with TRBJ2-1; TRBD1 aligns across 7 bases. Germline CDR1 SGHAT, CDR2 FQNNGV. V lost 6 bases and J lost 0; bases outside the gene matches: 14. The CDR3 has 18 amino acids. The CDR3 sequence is CASRSRGTGMHSYNEQFF. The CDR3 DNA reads TGTGCCAGCAGATCCAGGGGGACGGGCATGCACTCCTACAATGAGCAGTTCTTC. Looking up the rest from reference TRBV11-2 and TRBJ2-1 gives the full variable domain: EAGVAQSPRYKIIEKRQSVAFWCNPISGHATLYWYQQILGQGPKLLIQFQNNGVVDDSQLPKDRFSAERLKGVDSTLKIQPAKLEDSAVYLCASRSRGTGMHSYNEQFFGPGTRLTVL.

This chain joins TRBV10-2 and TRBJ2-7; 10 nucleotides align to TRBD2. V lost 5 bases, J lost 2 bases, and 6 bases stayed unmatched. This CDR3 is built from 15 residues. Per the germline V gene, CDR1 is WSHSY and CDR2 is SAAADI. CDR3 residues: CASSKGLASPYEQYF. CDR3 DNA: TGCGCCAGCAGTAAGGGACTAGCGAGTCCCTACGAGCAGTACTTC.

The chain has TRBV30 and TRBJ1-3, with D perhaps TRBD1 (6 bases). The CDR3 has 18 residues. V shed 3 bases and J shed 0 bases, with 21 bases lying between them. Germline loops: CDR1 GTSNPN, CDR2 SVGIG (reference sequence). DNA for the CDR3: TGTGCCTGGAGCCCAGATTTGCAATGGGGGCCCTCTGGAAACACCATATATTTT. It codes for CAWSPDLQWGPSGNTIYF.

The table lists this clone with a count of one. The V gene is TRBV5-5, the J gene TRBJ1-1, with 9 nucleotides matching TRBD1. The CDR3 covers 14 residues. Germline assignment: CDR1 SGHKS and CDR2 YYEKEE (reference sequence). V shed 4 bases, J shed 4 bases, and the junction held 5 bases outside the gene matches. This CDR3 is CASSPGTGITEAFF. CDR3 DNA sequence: TGTGCCAGCAGCCCGGGGACAGGGATCACTGAAGCTTTCTTT.

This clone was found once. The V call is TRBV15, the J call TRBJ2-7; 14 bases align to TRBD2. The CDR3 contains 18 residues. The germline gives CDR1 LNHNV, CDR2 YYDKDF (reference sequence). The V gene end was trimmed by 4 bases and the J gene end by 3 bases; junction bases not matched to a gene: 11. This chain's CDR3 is CATSKRAPGTSGSYEQYF. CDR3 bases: TGTGCCACCAGCAAAAGGGCCCCAGGGACTAGCGGGAGCTACGAGCAGTACTTC.

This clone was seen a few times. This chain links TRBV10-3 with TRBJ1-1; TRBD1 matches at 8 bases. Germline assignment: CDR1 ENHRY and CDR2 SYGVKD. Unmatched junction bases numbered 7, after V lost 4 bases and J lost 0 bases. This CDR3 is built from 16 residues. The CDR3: CAISAGQGGMNTEAFF. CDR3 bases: TGTGCCATCAGTGCCGGACAGGGAGGGATGAACACTGAAGCTTTCTTT.

The CDR3 bases are TGTGCCAGCAGCCCGGACAGGGGGCGGGAACAGCCCCAGCATTTT. Amino acids: CASSPDRGREQPQHF. The V and J genes are TRBV2 and TRBJ1-5, with 11 bases identical to TRBD1. Germline CDR1 is SNHLY and CDR2 is FYNNEI. The CDR3 has 15 amino acids. The junction had 8 bases not matched to a gene; V was cut back by 6 bases and J by 7 bases.

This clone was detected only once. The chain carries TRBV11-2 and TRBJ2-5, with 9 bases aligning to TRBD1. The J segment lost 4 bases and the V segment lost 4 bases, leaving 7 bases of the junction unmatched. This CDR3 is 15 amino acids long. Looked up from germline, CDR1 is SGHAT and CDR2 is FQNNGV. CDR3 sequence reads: CASSSRPDRGETQYF. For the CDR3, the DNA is TGTGCCAGCAGCTCTCGACCGGACAGGGGAGAGACCCAGTACTTC.

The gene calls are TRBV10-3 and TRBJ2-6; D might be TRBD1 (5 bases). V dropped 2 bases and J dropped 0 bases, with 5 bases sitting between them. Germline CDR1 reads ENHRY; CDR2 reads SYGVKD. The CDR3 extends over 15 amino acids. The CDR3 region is CAISEQGSGANVLTF. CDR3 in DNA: TGTGCCATCAGTGAGCAGGGCTCTGGGGCCAACGTCCTGACTTTC.

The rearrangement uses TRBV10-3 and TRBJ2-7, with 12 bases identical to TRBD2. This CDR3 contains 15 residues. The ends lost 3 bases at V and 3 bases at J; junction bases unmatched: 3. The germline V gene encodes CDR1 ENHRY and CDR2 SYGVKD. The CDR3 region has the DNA TGTGCCATCAGTGACAAGACTAGCGGGAGCTACGAGCAGTACTTC. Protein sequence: CAISDKTSGSYEQYF.

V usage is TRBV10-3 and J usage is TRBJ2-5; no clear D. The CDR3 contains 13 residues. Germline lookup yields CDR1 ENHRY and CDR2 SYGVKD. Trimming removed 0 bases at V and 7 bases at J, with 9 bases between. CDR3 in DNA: TGTGCCATCAGTGAGTCGGGCTTCGGGACCCAGTACTTC. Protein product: CAISESGFGTQYF.

The CDR3 nucleotides are TGTGCCAGCAGCTTGAGCCGACTAGCGTTCTACGAGCAGTACTTC. Translating it yields CASSLSRLAFYEQYF. V usage is TRBV5-8 and J usage is TRBJ2-7; TRBD2 aligns across 8 bases. This CDR3 has 15 residues. V lost 1 base and J lost 3; bases outside the gene matches: 6. Looked up from germline, CDR1 is SGHTS and CDR2 is YDEGEE.

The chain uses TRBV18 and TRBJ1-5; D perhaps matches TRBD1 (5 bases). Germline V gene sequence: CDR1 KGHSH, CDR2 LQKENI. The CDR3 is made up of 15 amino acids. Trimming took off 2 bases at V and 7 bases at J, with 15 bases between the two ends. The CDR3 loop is CASSPGAREDQPQHF. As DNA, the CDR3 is TGTGCCAGCTCACCAGGCGCCAGGGAAGACCAGCCCCAGCATTTT.

Here the CDR3 reads CASSSAGGNTEAFF. The CDR3 bases are TGCGCCAGCAGCTCAGCAGGGGGGAACACTGAAGCTTTCTTT. J is TRBJ1-1 and V is TRBV5-1, with 7 bases matching TRBD1. This CDR3 spans 14 amino acids. Looked up from germline, CDR1 is SGHRS and CDR2 is YFSETQ. Trimming at V came to 3 bases and at J to 1 base, leaving 3 bases not matched to a gene.

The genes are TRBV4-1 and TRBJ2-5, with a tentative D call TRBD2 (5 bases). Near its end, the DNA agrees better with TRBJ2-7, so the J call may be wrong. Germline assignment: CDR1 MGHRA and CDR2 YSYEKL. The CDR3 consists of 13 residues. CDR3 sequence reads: CASSYQEGYEQYF. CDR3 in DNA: TGCGCCAGCAGCTATCAAGAGGGCTACGAGCAGTACTTC.

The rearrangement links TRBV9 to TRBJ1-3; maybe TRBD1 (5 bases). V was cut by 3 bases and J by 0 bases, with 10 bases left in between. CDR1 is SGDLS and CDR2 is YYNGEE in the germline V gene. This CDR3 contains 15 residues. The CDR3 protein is CASSEGISSGNTIYF. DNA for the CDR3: TGTGCCAGCAGCGAGGGGATTAGCTCTGGAAACACCATATATTTT.

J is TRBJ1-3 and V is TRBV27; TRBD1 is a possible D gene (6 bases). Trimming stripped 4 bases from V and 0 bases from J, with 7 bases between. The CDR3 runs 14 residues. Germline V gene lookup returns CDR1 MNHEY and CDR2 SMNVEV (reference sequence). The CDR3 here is CASSYRASGNTIYF. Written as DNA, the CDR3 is TGTGCCAGCAGTTACAGGGCCTCTGGAAACACCATATATTTT.

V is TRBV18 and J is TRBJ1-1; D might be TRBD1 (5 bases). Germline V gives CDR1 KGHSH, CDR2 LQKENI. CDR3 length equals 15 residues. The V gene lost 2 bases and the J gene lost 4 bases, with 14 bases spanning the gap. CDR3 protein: CASSPRKGRFTEAFF. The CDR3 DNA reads TGTGCCAGCTCACCAAGGAAGGGGCGCTTCACTGAAGCTTTCTTT.

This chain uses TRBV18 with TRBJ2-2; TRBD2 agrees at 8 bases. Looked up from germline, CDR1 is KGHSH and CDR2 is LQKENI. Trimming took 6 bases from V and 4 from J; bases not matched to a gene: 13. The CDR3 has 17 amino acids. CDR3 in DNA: TGTGCCAGCTCCTCTGGAGGCAGCGGGAGTGGCACCGGGGAGCTGTTTTTT. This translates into CASSSGGSGSGTGELFF.